Below, 19 T cell receptor beta chains from the same sample are listed, as sequenced in a study of PD-L1 blockade in urothelial cancer. The time point is: pretreatment peripheral blood. Assay used: immunoSEQ multiplex PCR; TCRdb lists only in-frame clones, some missing. The repertoire has around 130,000 clones, roughly 80% of them found once; the top ten carry 2.5% to 4%. The sample consisted of PBMCs, taken around atezolizumab (anti-PD-L1) treatment. All receptors come from a man in his forties or fifties with urothelial cancer.

V gene TRBV7-2 combines with J gene TRBJ2-7, with 14 bases that match TRBD2. The CDR3 spans 15 residues. V lost 5 bases, J lost 2 bases, and 2 bases stayed unmatched. CDR1 is SGHTA, CDR2 FQGNSA, per germline. The CDR3 region has the DNA TGTGCCAGCAGCCAGACTAGCGGGAGGGCCTACGAGCAGTACTTC. Residues: CASSQTSGRAYEQYF. Together with reference TRBV7-2 and TRBJ2-7, the CDR3 gives the full variable domain: GAGVSQSPSNKVTEKGKDVELRCDPISGHTALYWYRQSLGQGLEFLIYFQGNSAPDKSGLPSDRFSAERTGGSVSTLTIQRTQQEDSAVYLCASSQTSGRAYEQYFGPGTRLTVT.

The chain uses TRBV5-4 and TRBJ2-4, with 11 positions matching TRBD1. This CDR3 region has 15 residues. CDR1 and CDR2 from the germline V gene are SGHNT and YYREEE (reference sequence). The J segment lost 8 bases and the V segment lost 4 bases, leaving 8 bases of the junction unmatched. CDR3 amino acids: CASSPAGTGGYIQYF. Here the CDR3 DNA reads TGTGCCAGCAGCCCGGCGGGGACAGGGGGTTACATTCAGTACTTC.

The rearrangement uses TRBV6-1 and TRBJ2-5, with 7 bases matching TRBD1. The CDR3 is made up of 15 amino acids. J lost 4 bases, V lost 8 bases, and 13 bases had no gene match. Looked up from germline, CDR1 is MNHNS and CDR2 is SASEGT. CDR3 sequence reads: CASGVGITGVETQYF. The CDR3 coding sequence is TGTGCCAGCGGCGTTGGAATTACAGGGGTAGAGACCCAGTACTTC.

CDR3 loop: CASSPRGLAGGDTQYF. For the CDR3, the DNA is TGCGCCAGCAGCCCTAGGGGACTAGCGGGAGGAGATACGCAGTATTTT. The chain recombines TRBV5-1 with TRBJ2-3; 15 bases line up with TRBD2. The V gene's germline CDR1 is SGHRS and CDR2 YFSETQ. Trimming cost V 4 bases and J 5 bases; bases outside gene matches: 5. The CDR3 is made up of 16 amino acids.

The rearrangement uses TRBV19 and TRBJ1-1; 7 bases align to TRBD1. Germline V CDR1 and CDR2: LNHDA, SQIVND (reference sequence). CDR3 length: 13 residues. V shed 6 bases, J shed 7 bases, and the junction held 8 bases outside the gene matches. The CDR3 protein is CASSDRDRVEAFF. CDR3 in DNA: TGTGCCAGTAGCGACCGGGACAGAGTTGAAGCTTTCTTT.

The CDR3 loop is CASRLAENNEQFF. The DNA of the CDR3 is TGTGCCAGCAGGCTAGCGGAAAACAATGAGCAGTTCTTC. This chain links TRBV6-1 with TRBJ2-1; 7 nucleotides match TRBD2. The V and J ends lost 6 bases and 5 bases, in that order; junction bases with no gene match: 4. The CDR3 runs 13 residues. From germline, CDR1 is MNHNS and CDR2 SASEGT.

This chain joins TRBV14 and TRBJ2-7; D is possibly TRBD2 (5 bases). The CDR3 runs to 13 residues. The germline CDR1 and CDR2 sequences are SGHDN and FVKESK. Trimming cost V 4 bases and J 9 bases, with 16 bases left between them. The CDR3 is CASSPTPGSGQYF. The CDR3 DNA follows: TGTGCCAGCAGCCCCACACCGGGGTCCGGGCAGTACTTC.

The rearrangement uses TRBV11-2 and TRBJ2-1, with 11 bases aligning to TRBD2. Germline V gives CDR1 SGHAT, CDR2 FQNNGV. Losses at the gene ends were 3 bases for V and 7 bases for J; bases not matched to a gene: 14. The CDR3 is 18 residues long. The CDR3 here is CASSFPKTPSGRSNEQFF. In DNA, the CDR3 is TGTGCCAGCAGCTTCCCAAAAACTCCTAGCGGGAGGTCAAATGAGCAGTTCTTC.

The chain links TRBV28 to TRBJ1-5; D is perhaps TRBD1 (6 bases). This CDR3 comprises 15 residues. V shed 2 bases and J shed 0 bases, with 8 bases lying between them. Germline V gene data show CDR1 as MDHEN and CDR2 as SYDVKM. The CDR3 loop reads CASSLDRYSNQPQHF. The CDR3 DNA is TGTGCCAGCAGTTTAGACAGGTATAGCAATCAGCCCCAGCATTTT.

The rearrangement joins TRBV6-5 to TRBJ2-5; the D is unclear. This CDR3 contains 13 residues. CDR1 MNHEY and CDR2 SVGAGI come from the germline V gene. V dropped 6 bases and J dropped 5 bases, with 13 bases sitting between them. The chain's CDR3 is CASRNADRETQYF. In nucleotides, the CDR3 is TGTGCCAGCAGAAACGCGGATCGGGAGACCCAGTACTTC.

This chain connects TRBV5-1 to TRBJ2-5, with 11 bases fitting TRBD1. The V segment lost 3 bases and the J segment 2 bases; nucleotides outside the gene matches: 6. CDR3 length equals 16 residues. The germline V gene encodes CDR1 SGHRS and CDR2 YFSETQ. CDR3 loop: CASSWDRGGSQETQYF. For the CDR3, the DNA is TGCGCCAGCAGCTGGGACAGGGGGGGAAGTCAAGAGACCCAGTACTTC.

The chain is built from TRBV2 and TRBJ1-5, with a possible D match to TRBD1 (6 bases). Germline V gene data show CDR1 as SNHLY and CDR2 as FYNNEI. V lost 3 bases and J 7 bases, leaving 28 bases between the germline ends. The CDR3 runs 19 residues. The CDR3 bases are TGTGCCAGCAGTGATTTAAACGTTGGAACAGGGTCTCTACGGCAGCCCCAGCATTTT. This encodes CASSDLNVGTGSLRQPQHF.

This chain links TRBV28 with TRBJ1-2; D perhaps matches TRBD1 (6 bases). The CDR3 is made up of 15 amino acids. CDR1 and CDR2 (germline): MDHEN, SYDVKM. V shed 6 bases and J shed 1 base, with 15 bases lying between them. In DNA form, the CDR3 reads TGTGCCAGCAGACAATCGGGGGGGCTTAACTATGGCTACACCTTC. Its protein is CASRQSGGLNYGYTF.

The CDR3 loop reads CASSSAGEWDEQFF. CDR3 bases: TGTGCCAGCAGTTCTGCGGGAGAATGGGATGAGCAGTTCTTC. The rearrangement uses TRBV6-6 and TRBJ2-1; TRBD2 matches 7 bases. The CDR3 length is 14 residues. Germline CDR1 reads MNHNY; CDR2 reads SVGAGI (reference sequence). V lost 4 bases and J lost 8; bases outside the gene matches: 8.

The chain carries TRBV7-2 and TRBJ2-1, with 12 nucleotides matching TRBD2. J was trimmed by 9 bases and V by 5 bases; bases with no gene match: 2. The CDR3 totals 13 residues. Germline loops: CDR1 SGHTA, CDR2 FQGNSA. The chain's CDR3 is CASSRGLAGEQFF. The CDR3 DNA follows: TGTGCCAGCAGCAGGGGACTAGCGGGTGAGCAGTTCTTC. Complete variable domain (other parts from reference TRBV7-2 and TRBJ2-1): GAGVSQSPSNKVTEKGKDVELRCDPISGHTALYWYRQSLGQGLEFLIYFQGNSAPDKSGLPSDRFSAERTGGSVSTLTIQRTQQEDSAVYLCASSRGLAGEQFFGPGTRLTVL.

This clone has only a few counts. J is TRBJ2-1 and V is TRBV12-1; no DNA check was done on the table's D call, TRBD2. TRBV12-1 corresponds to a pseudogene. CDR3 length equals 18 residues. This CDR3 is CASSPPPQRDSVFNEQFF. CDR3 DNA sequence: TGTGCCAGCAGCCCCCCCCCACAAAGGGACTCTGTTTTCAATGAGCAGTTCTTC.

Comments on this clone: Sequence at one end of the junction differs from germline and may be a read error. The chain employs TRBV15 and TRBJ1-1; no reliable D call. In germline, CDR1 is LNHNV, CDR2 YYDKDF (reference sequence). The CDR3 is 12 amino acids. CDR3 in DNA: TGTGCCACCAGCAGATTGAACTCTGAAGCTTTCTTT. It translates to CATSRLNSEAFF.

The rearrangement links TRBV5-1 to TRBJ2-2; 8 nucleotides match TRBD2. This CDR3 is 15 amino acids long. Germline CDR1 reads SGHRS; CDR2 reads YFSETQ. Trimming cost V 0 bases and J 6 bases; bases outside gene matches: 4. The CDR3 DNA reads TGCGCCAGCAGCTTGGGAAGCGGGAGCGCCGGGGAGCTGTTTTTT. As protein: CASSLGSGSAGELFF.

The rearrangement uses TRBV30 and TRBJ2-3; the match to TRBD1 covers 9 bases. CDR3 length: 14 residues. In germline, CDR1 is GTSNPN, CDR2 SVGIG (reference sequence). The V gene end was trimmed by 3 bases and the J gene end by 5 bases; junction bases not matched to a gene: 6. CDR3 protein: CAWRSGTGQDTQYF. Here the CDR3 DNA reads TGTGCCTGGAGGTCCGGGACAGGGCAAGATACGCAGTATTTT.